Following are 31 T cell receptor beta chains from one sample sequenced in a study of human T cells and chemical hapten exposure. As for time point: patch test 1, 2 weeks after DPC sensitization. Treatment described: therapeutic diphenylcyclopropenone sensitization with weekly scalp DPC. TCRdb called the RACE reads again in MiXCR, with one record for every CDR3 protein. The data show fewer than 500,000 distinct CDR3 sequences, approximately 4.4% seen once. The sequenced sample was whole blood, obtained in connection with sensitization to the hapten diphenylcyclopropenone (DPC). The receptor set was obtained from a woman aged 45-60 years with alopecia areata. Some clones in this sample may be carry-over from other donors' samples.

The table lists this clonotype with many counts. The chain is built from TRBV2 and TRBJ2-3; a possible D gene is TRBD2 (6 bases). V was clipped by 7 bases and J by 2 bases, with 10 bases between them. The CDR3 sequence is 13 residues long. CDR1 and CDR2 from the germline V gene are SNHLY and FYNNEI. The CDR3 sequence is CASIGTSTDTQYF. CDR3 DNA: TGTGCCAGCATCGGGACTTCCACAGATACGCAGTATTTT.

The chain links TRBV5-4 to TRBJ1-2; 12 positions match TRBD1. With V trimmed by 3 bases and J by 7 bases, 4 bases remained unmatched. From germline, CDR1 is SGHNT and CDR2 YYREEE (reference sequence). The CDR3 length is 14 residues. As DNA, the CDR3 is TGTGCCAGCAGCTGGGGACAGGGGGCCCGTGGCTACACCTTC. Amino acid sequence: CASSWGQGARGYTF.

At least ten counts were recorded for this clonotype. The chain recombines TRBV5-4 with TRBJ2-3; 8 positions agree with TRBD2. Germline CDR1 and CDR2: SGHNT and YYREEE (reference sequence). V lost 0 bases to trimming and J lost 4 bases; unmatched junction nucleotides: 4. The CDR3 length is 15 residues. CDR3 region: CASSLAGLASDTQYF. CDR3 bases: TGTGCCAGCAGCTTGGCAGGACTAGCATCAGATACGCAGTATTTT.

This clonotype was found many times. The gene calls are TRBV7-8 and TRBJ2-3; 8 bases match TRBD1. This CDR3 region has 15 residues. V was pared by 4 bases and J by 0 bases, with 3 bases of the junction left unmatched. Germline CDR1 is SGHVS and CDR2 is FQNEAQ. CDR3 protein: CASSWTGLSTDTQYF. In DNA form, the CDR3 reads TGTGCCAGCAGCTGGACAGGGTTAAGCACAGATACGCAGTATTTT.

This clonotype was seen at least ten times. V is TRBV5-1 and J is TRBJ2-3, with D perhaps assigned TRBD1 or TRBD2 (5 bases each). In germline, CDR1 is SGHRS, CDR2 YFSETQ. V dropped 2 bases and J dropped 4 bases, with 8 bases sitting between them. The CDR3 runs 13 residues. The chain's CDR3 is CASSFRGSDTQYF. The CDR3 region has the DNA TGCGCCAGCAGCTTCCGGGGCTCAGATACGCAGTATTTT.

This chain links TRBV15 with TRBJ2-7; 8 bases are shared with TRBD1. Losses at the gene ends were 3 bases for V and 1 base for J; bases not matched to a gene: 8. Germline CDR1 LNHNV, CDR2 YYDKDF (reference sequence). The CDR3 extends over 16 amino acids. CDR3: CATSRIGQGRSYEQYF. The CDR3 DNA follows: TGTGCCACCAGCAGGATCGGACAGGGCCGATCCTACGAGCAGTACTTC.

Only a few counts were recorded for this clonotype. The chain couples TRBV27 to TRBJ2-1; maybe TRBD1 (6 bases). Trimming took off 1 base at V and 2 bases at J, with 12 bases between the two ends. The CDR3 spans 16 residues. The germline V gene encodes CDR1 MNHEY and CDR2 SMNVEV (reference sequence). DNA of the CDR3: TGTGCCAGCAGTTTATTTGGGCCAGGGGCCTACAATGAGCAGTTCTTC. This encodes CASSLFGPGAYNEQFF.

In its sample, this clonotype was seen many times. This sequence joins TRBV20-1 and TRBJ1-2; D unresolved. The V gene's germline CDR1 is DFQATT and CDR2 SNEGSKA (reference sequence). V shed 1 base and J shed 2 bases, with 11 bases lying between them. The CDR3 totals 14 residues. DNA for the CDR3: TGCAGTGCTAGAGCGGGGAGCGTCAACTATGGCTACACCTTC. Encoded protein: CSARAGSVNYGYTF.

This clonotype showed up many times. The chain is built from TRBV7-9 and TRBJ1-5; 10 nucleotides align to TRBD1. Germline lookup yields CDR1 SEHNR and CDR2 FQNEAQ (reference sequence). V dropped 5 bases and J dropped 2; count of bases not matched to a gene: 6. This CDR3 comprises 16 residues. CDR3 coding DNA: TGTGCCAGCAGCGGCCGGGACAGGGGAGGCAATCAGCCCCAGCATTTT. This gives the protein CASSGRDRGGNQPQHF.

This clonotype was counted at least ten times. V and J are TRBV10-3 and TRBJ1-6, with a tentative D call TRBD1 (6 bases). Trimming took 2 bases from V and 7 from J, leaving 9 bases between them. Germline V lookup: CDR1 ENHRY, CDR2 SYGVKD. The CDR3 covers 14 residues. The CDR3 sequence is CAISETGGNSPLHF. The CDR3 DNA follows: TGTGCCATCAGTGAGACCGGGGGCAATTCACCCCTCCACTTT.

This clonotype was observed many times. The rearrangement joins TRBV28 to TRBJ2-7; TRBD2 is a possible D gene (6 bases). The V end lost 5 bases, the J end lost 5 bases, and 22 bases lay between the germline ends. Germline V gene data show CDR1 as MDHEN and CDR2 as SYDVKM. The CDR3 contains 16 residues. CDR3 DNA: TGTGCCAGCAGTCCAGGGAGGCTGCTCCTTATGGACGAGCAGTACTTC. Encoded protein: CASSPGRLLLMDEQYF.

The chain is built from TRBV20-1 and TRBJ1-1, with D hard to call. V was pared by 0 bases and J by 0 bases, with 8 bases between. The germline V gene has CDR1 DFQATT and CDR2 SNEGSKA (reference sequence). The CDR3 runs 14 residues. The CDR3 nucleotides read TGCAGTGCTAGAGAGAGAGGGATGAACACTGAAGCTTTCTTT. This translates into CSARERGMNTEAFF.

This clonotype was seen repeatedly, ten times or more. CDR3 amino acids: CASSLVGGAYNEQFF. The CDR3 region has the DNA TGCGCCAGCAGCTTGGTAGGCGGAGCCTACAATGAGCAGTTCTTC. V and J are TRBV5-1 and TRBJ2-1, with unresolved D. The CDR3 extends over 15 amino acids. Trimming removed 0 bases from V and 2 bases from J, with 9 bases in between. Germline V lookup: CDR1 SGHRS, CDR2 YFSETQ.

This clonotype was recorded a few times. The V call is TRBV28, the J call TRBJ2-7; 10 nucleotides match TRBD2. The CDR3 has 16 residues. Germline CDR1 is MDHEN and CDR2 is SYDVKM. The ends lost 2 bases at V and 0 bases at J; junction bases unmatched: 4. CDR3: CASSLGTSVPSYEQYF. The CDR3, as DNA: TGTGCCAGCAGTTTAGGGACTAGCGTTCCCTCCTACGAGCAGTACTTC.

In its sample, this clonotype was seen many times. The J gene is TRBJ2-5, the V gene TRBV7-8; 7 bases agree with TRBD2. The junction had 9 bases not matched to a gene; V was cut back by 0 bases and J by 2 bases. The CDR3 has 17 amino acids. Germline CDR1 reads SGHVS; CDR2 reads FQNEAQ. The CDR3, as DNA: TGTGCCAGCAGCTTAGCGAGCCTAGGACTAGAACAAGAGACCCAGTACTTC. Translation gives CASSLASLGLEQETQYF.

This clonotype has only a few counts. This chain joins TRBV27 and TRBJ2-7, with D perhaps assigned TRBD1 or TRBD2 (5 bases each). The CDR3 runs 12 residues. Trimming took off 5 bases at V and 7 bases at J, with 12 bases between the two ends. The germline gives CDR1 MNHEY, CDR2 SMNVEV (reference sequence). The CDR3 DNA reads TGTGCCAGCAGTCCGGGACGTCAGGAGCAGTACTTC. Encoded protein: CASSPGRQEQYF.

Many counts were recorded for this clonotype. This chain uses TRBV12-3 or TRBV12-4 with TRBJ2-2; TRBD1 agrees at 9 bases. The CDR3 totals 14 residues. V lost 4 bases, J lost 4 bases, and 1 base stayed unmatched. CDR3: CASSWDRATGELFF. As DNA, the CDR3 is TGTGCCAGCAGTTGGGACAGGGCCACCGGGGAGCTGTTTTTT.

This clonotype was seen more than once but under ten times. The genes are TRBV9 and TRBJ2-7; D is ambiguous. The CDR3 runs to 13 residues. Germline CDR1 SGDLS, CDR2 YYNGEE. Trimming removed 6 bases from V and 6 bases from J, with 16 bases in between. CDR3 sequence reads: CASTPSDLGEQYF. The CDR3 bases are TGTGCCAGCACCCCCAGCGATCTCGGCGAGCAGTACTTC.

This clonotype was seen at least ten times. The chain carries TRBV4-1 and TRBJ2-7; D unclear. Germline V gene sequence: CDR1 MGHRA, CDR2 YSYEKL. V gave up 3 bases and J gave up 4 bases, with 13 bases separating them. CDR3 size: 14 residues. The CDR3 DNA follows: TGCGCCAGCAGCCAGTCGGACGGTGAATACGAGCAGTACTTC. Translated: CASSQSDGEYEQYF.

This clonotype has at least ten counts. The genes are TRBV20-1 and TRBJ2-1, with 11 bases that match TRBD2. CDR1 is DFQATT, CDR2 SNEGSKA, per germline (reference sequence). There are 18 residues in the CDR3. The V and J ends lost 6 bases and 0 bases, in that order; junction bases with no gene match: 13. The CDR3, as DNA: TGCAGTGCCTATTTCCAGACTAGCGGGATGAACTCCTACAATGAGCAGTTCTTC. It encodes CSAYFQTSGMNSYNEQFF.

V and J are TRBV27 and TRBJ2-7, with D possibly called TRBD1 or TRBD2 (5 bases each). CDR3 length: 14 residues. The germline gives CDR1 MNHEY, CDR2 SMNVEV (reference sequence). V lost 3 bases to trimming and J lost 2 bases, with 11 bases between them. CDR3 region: CASSLSGPPYEQYF. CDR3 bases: TGTGCCAGCAGTTTGTCGGGACCTCCCTACGAGCAGTACTTC.

CDR3: CAWSKGVNQPQHF. The DNA for the CDR3 is TGTGCCTGGAGTAAAGGGGTCAATCAGCCCCAGCATTTT. This chain joins TRBV30 and TRBJ1-5; D perhaps matches TRBD1 (5 bases). This CDR3 region has 13 residues. In germline, CDR1 is GTSNPN, CDR2 SVGIG (reference sequence). Between the trimmed V and J ends, which lost 2 bases and 3 bases, there was a span of 8 bases.

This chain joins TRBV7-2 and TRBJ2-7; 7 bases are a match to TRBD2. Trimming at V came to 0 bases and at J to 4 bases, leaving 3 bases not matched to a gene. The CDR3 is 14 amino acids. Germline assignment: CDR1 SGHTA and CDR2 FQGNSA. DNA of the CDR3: TGTGCCAGCAGCTTAGCCGGGGGGATGTACGAGCAGTACTTC. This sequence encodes CASSLAGGMYEQYF. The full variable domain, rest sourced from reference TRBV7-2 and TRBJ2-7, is GAGVSQSPSNKVTEKGKDVELRCDPISGHTALYWYRQSLGQGLEFLIYFQGNSAPDKSGLPSDRFSAERTGGSVSTLTIQRTQQEDSAVYLCASSLAGGMYEQYFGPGTRLTVT.

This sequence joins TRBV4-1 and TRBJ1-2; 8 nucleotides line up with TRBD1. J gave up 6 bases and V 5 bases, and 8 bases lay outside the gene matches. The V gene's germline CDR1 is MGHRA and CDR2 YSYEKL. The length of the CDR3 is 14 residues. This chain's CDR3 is CASSSDRVVNGYTF. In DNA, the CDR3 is TGCGCCAGCAGCTCGGACAGGGTGGTTAATGGCTACACCTTC.

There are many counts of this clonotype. CDR3 nucleotides: TGCGCCAGCGTCGGGCCCAGCACAGATACGCAGTATTTT. Amino acid sequence: CASVGPSTDTQYF. V is TRBV5-1 and J is TRBJ2-3; no clear D gene. Per the germline V gene, CDR1 is SGHRS and CDR2 is YFSETQ. Trimming cost V 7 bases and J 0 bases, with 9 bases left between them. CDR3 length equals 13 residues.

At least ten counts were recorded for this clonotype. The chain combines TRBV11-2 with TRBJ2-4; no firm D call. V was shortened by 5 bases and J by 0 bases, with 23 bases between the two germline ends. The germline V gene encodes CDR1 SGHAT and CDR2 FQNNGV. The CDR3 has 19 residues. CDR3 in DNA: TGTGCCAGCAGCCTCAGACCAAAAAACACGGTTCTAGCCAAAAACATTCAGTACTTC. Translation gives CASSLRPKNTVLAKNIQYF.

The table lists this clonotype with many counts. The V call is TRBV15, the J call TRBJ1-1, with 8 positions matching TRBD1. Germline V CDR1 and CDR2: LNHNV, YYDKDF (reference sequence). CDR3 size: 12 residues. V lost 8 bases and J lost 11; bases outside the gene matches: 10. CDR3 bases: TGTGCCACCGGGGTGGACAGGGCCGGGGCTTTCTTT. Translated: CATGVDRAGAFF.

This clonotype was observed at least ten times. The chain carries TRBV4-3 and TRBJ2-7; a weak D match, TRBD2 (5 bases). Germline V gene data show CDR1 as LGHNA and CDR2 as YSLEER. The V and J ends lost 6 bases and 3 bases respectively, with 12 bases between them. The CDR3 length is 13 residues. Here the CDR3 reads CASSIWENYEQYF. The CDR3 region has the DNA TGCGCCAGCAGTATCTGGGAGAACTACGAGCAGTACTTC.

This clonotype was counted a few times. Here the CDR3 DNA reads TGTGCCAGCAGCGTAGCAACGGGGGAACTCTACGAGCAGTACTTC. Protein: CASSVATGELYEQYF. The chain has TRBV9 and TRBJ2-7, with D possibly TRBD2 on 6 matching bases. Trimming cost V 0 bases and J 3 bases, with 13 bases left between them. Looked up from germline, CDR1 is SGDLS and CDR2 is YYNGEE. The CDR3 consists of 15 residues. The whole variable domain, filled in from reference TRBV9 and TRBJ2-7, reads DSGVTQTPKHLITATGQRVTLRCSPRSGDLSVYWYQQSLDQGLQFLIQYYNGEERAKGNILERFSAQQFPDLHSELNLSSLELGDSALYFCASSVATGELYEQYFGPGTRLTVT.

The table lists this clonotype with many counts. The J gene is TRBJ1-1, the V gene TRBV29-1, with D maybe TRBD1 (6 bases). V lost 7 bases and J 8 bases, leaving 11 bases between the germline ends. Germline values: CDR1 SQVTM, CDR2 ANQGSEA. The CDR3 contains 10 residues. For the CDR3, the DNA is TGCAGCGCTTCCGGGACAGAAGCTTTCTTT. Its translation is CSASGTEAFF.

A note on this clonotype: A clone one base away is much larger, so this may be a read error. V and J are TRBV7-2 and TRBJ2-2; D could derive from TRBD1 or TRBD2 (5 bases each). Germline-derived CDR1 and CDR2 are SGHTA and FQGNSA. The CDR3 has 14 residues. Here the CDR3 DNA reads TGTGCCAGCAGCCTGACAGATAACACCGGGGAGCTGTCTTTT. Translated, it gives CASSLTDNTGELSF.